This TCR beta chain was recorded in a study of blood T cell repertoires in COVID-19. Per the authors' pipeline: Amplifying reference gene primers gave estimates of nucleated cell counts. This table comes from immunoSEQ multiplex PCR, and its TCRdb copy is limited to in-frame clones, with some not included. V and J calls and clone size are copied from that table; D and trimming were computed from the DNA. The table records about 61,000 clones, 88% of them present only once. V lost 4 bases, J lost 2 bases, and 12 bases lay in between. The CDR3 contains 15 residues. Germline-derived CDR1 and CDR2 are MNHEY and SMNVEV (reference sequence).

The rearrangement links TRBV27 to TRBJ1-5; possibly TRBD1 for D (6 bases). Input material: peripheral blood. This TCR was recovered from a woman in her fifties or sixties with active or convalescent COVID-19. The CDR3 coding sequence is TGTGCCAGCAGTTCCCGACAGGCGGGCAATCAGCCCCAGCATTTT. Residues: CASSSRQAGNQPQHF.